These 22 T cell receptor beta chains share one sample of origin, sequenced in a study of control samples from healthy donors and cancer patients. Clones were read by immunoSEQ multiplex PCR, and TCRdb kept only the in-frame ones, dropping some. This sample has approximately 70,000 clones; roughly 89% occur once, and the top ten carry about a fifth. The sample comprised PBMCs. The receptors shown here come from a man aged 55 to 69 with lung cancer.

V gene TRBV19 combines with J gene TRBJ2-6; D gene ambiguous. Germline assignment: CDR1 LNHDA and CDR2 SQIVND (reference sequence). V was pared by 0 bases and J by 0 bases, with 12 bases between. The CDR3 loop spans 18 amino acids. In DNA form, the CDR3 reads TGTGCCAGTAGTATAGATTGGTCCCGGGTCTCTGGGGCCAACGTCCTGACTTTC. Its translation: CASSIDWSRVSGANVLTF.

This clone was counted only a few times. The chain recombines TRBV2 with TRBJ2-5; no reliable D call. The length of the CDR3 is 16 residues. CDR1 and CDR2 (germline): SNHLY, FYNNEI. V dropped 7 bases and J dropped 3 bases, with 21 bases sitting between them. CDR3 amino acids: CASNPLVGVGKETQYF. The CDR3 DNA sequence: TGTGCCAGCAATCCGTTAGTGGGCGTCGGAAAAGAGACCCAGTACTTC.

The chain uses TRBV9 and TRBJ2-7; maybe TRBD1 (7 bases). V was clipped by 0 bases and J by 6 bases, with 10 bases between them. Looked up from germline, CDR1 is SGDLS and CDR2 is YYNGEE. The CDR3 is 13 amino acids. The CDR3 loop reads CASSVAGGGEQYF. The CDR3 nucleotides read TGTGCCAGCAGCGTAGCAGGGGGAGGCGAGCAGTACTTC.

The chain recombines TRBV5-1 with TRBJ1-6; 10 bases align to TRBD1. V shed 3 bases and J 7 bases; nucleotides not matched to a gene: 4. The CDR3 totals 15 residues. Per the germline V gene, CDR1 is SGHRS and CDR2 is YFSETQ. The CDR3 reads CASSSDRGRNSPLHF. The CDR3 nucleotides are TGCGCCAGCAGCTCTGACAGGGGGCGAAATTCACCCCTCCACTTT.

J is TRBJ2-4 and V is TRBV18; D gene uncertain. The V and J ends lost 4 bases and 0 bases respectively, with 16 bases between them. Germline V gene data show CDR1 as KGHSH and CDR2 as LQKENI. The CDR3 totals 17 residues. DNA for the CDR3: TGTGCCAGCTCACATATGGAACCAAGGAGAGCCAAAAACATTCAGTACTTC. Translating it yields CASSHMEPRRAKNIQYF.

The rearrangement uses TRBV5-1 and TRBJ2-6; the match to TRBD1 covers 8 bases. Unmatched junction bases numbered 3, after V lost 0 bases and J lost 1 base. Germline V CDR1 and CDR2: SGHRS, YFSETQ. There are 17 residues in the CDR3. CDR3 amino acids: CASSLGTGISGANVLTF. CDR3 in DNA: TGCGCCAGCAGCTTGGGGACAGGGATATCTGGGGCCAACGTCCTGACTTTC.

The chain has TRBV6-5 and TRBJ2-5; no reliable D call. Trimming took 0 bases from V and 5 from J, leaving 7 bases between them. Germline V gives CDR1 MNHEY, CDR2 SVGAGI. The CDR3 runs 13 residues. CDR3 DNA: TGTGCCAGCAGTTACTCAGGGTGGGAGACCCAGTACTTC. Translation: CASSYSGWETQYF.

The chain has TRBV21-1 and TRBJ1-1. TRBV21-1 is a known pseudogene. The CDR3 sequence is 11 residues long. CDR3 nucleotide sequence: TGTGCCAGCAGCCCCCCTCCTGAAGCTTTCTTT. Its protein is CASSPPPEAFF.

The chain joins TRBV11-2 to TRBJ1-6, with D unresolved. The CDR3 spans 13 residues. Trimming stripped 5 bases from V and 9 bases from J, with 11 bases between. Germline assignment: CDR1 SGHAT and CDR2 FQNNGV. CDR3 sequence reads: CASSLSLGSPLHF. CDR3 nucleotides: TGTGCCAGCAGCCTAAGCCTTGGTTCACCCCTCCACTTT.

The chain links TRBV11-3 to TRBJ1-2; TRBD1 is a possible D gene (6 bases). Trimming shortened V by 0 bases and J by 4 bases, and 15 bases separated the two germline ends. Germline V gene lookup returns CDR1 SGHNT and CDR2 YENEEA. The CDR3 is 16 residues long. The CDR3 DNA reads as TGTGCCAGCAGCTTAGATGGCCCTGGGACATTCTATGGCTACACCTTC. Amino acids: CASSLDGPGTFYGYTF.

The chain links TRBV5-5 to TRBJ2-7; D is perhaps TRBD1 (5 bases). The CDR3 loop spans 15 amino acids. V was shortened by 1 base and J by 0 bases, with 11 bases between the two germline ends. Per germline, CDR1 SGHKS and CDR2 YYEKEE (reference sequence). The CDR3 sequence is CASSLSTTASYEQYV. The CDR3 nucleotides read TGTGCCAGCAGCTTGTCGACGACAGCCTCCTACGAGCAGTACGTC.

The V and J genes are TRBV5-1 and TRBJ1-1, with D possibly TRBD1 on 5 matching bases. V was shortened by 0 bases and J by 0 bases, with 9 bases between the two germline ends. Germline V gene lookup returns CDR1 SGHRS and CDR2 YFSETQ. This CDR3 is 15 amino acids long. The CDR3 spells CASSLAAGLNTEAFF. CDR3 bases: TGCGCCAGCAGCTTGGCCGCAGGGTTGAACACTGAAGCTTTCTTT.

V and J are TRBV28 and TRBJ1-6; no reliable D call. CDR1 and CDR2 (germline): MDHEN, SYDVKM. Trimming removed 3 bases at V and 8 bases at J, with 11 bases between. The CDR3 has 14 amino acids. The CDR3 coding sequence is TGTGCCAGCAGTTTCGGTTTCACGTATTCACCCCTCCACTTT. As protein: CASSFGFTYSPLHF.

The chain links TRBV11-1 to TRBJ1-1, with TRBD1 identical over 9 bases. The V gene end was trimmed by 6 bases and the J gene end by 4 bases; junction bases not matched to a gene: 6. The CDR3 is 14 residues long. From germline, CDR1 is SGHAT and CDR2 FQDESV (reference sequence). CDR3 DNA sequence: TGTGCCAGCAGTCACACAGGGGGCGTCACTGAAGCTTTCTTT. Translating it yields CASSHTGGVTEAFF.

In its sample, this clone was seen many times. The CDR3 nucleotides read TGTGCCATCAGGGGTCGAAGCATACGCTACGAGCAGTACTTC. This sequence encodes CAIRGRSIRYEQYF. The J gene is TRBJ2-7, the V gene TRBV10-3; D not resolved. V dropped 6 bases and J dropped 3 bases, with 15 bases sitting between them. The CDR3 sequence is 14 residues long. Germline V gene lookup returns CDR1 ENHRY and CDR2 SYGVKD.

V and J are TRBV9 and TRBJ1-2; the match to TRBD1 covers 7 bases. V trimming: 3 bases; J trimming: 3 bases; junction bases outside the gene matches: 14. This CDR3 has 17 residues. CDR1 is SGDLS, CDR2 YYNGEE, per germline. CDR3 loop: CASSASYRDSGDYGYTF. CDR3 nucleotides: TGTGCCAGCAGCGCGTCATACCGGGACAGTGGTGACTATGGCTACACCTTC. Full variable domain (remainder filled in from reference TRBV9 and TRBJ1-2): DSGVTQTPKHLITATGQRVTLRCSPRSGDLSVYWYQQSLDQGLQFLIQYYNGEERAKGNILERFSAQQFPDLHSELNLSSLELGDSALYFCASSASYRDSGDYGYTFGSGTRLTVV.

In DNA form, the CDR3 reads TGCGCCAGCAGCTTGGCCGGGACGGATAGATACATGAACACTGAAGCTTTCTTT. Translation: CASSLAGTDRYMNTEAFF. The chain links TRBV5-1 to TRBJ1-1, with D maybe TRBD1 (5 bases). The CDR3 runs 18 residues. Germline CDR1 reads SGHRS; CDR2 reads YFSETQ. V lost 0 bases, J lost 0 bases, and 18 bases lay in between.

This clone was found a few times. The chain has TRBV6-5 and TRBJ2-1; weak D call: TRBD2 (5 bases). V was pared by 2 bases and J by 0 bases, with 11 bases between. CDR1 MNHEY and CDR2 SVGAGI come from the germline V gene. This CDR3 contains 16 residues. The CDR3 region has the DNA TGTGCCAGCAGTTACCAACTTGGGAGCTCCTACAATGAGCAGTTCTTC. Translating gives CASSYQLGSSYNEQFF.

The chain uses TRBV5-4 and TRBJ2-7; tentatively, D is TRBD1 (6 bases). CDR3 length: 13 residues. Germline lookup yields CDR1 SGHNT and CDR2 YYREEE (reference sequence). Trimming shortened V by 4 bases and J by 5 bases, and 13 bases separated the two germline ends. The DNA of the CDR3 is TGTGCCAGCAGCCAGGGGACGGTGGACGAGCAGTACGTC. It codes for CASSQGTVDEQYV.

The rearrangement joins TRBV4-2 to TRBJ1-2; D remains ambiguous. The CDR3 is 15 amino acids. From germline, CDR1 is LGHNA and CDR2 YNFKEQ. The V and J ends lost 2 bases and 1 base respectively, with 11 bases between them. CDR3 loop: CASSQNWQDNYGYTF. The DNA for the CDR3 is TGTGCCAGCAGCCAAAACTGGCAGGATAACTATGGCTACACCTTC.

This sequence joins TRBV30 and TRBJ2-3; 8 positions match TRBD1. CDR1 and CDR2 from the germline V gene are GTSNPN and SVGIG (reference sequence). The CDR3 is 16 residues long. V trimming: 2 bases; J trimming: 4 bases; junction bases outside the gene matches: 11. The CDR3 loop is CAWSPNTGGMADTQYF. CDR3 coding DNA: TGTGCCTGGAGTCCCAACACAGGGGGAATGGCAGATACGCAGTATTTT.

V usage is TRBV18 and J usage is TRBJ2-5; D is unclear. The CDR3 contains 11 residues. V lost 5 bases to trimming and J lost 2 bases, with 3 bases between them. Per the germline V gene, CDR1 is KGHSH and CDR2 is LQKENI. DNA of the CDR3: TGTGCCAGCTCATCGCAAGAGACCCAGTACTTC. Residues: CASSSQETQYF.